This T cell receptor (beta chain) was observed in a study of T-cell reconstitution after alpha-beta-depleted transplantation in children. This clonotype was seen many times. The germline CDR1 and CDR2 sequences are SGDLS and YYNGEE. The ends lost 3 bases at V and 6 bases at J; junction bases unmatched: 4. This CDR3 spans 15 amino acids. Unique molecular identifiers were incorporated when the TCRbeta library was constructed. MiXCR, run by TCRdb on the PCR reads, gives a single entry per CDR3 protein. The top ten clones hold less than 5% of a sample with around 600,000 distinct CDR3 sequences, roughly a tenth of them seen once.

Source: PBMCs from the stem cell graft donor, taken from the stem cell graft. This clonotype was obtained from a human donor who donated a stem cell graft to a child with acute myeloid leukemia. The chain recombines TRBV9 with TRBJ2-1, with 12 bases matching TRBD2. The CDR3 DNA sequence: TGTGCCAGCAGCGGGACTAGCGGGACTATCAATGAGCAGTTCTTC. Encoded protein: CASSGTSGTINEQFF.